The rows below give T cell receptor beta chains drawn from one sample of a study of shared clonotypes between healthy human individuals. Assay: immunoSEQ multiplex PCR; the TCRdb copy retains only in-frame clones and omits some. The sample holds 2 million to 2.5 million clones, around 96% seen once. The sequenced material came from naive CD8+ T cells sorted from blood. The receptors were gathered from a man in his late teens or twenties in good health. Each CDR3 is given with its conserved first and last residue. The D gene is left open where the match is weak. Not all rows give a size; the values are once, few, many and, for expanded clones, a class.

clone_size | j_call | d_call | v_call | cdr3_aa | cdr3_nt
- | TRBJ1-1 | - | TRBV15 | CATSRDRVGRVAEAFF | TGTGCCACCAGCAGAGATCGCGTGGGGAGGGTGGCTGAAGCTTTCTTT
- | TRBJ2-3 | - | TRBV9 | CASSVGEGWDTQYF | TGTGCCAGCAGCGTAGGAGAGGGTTGGGATACGCAGTATTTT
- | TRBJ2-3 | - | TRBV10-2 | CASSESPREGTDTQYF | TGCGCCAGCAGTGAGTCTCCGAGGGAGGGCACAGATACGCAGTATTTT
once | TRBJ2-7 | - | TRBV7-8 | CASSYRQYYEQYF | TGTGCCAGCAGCTACCGACAATACTACGAGCAGTACTTC
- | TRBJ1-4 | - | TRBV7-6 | CASSLGGNEKLFF | TGTGCCAGCAGCTTGGGGGGGAACGAAAAACTGTTTTTT
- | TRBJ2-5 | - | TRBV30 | CALGPGEETQYF | TGTGCCTTAGGACCAGGGGAGGAGACCCAGTACTTC
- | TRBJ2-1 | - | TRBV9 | CASSPLREGRGNEQFF | TGTGCCAGCAGCCCCCTCCGGGAAGGGAGAGGCAATGAGCAGTTCTTC
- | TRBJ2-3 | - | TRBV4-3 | CASSQEAQVTDTQYF | TGCGCCAGCAGCCAAGAGGCCCAAGTTACAGATACGCAGTATTTT
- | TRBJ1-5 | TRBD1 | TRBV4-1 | CASSQVGTAYSNQPQHF | TGCGCCAGCAGCCAAGTGGGGACAGCGTATAGCAATCAGCCCCAGCATTTT
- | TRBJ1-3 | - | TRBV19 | CATTGGGNTIYF | TGTGCCACTACCGGCGGTGGAAACACCATATATTTT
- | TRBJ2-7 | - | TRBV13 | CASSLVGGEQYF | TGTGCCAGCAGCTTAGTCGGGGGCGAGCAGTACTTC
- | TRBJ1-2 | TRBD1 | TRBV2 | CASREQGLSGYTF | TGTGCCAGCAGGGAACAGGGGTTGAGTGGCTACACCTTC
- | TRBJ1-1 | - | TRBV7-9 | CASYPPVDTEAFF | TGTGCCAGCTACCCGCCGGTGGACACTGAAGCTTTCTTT
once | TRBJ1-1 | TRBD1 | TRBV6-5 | CASSAGGTEAFF | TGTGCCAGCAGCGCAGGGGGCACTGAAGCTTTCTTT
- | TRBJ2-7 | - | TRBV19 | CASSTGTLYEQYF | TGTGCCAGTAGTACCGGGACCCTCTACGAGCAGTACTTC
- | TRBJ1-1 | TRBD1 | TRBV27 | CASSSRPTGDTEAFF | TGTGCCAGCAGTTCACGTCCGACAGGGGATACTGAAGCTTTCTTT
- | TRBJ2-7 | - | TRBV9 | CASSAGPLYEQYF | TGTGCCAGCAGCGCCGGACCCCTCTACGAGCAGTACTTC
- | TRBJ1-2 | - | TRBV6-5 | CASSYSAGVLNYGYTF | TGTGCCAGCAGTTACTCGGCAGGGGTTCTTAACTATGGCTACACCTTC
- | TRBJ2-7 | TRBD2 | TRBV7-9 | CASRQTSGGFTDNF | TGTGCCAGCAGACAGACTAGCGGGGGCTTTACCGATAACTTC
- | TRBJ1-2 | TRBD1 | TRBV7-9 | CASSPGQGNYGYTF | TGTGCCTCAAGCCCGGGACAGGGGAACTATGGCTACACCTTC
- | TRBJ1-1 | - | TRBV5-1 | CASSPYNMNTEAFF | TGCGCCAGCAGCCCCTACAATATGAACACTGAAGCTTTCTTT
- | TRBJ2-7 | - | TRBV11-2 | CASSLVFYEQYF | TGTGCCAGCAGCTTAGTCTTCTACGAGCAGTACTTC
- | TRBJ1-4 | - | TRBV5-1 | CASSLSGRDEKLFF | TGCGCCAGCAGCTTGTCGGGGCGGGATGAAAAACTGTTTTTT
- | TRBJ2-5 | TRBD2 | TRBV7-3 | CASSLLTSGPSIKYF | TGTGCCAGCAGCTTACTGACTAGCGGCCCCTCAATTAAGTACTTC
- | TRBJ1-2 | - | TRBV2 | CASSGRATSYTF | TGTGCCAGCAGCGGCAGAGCAACTTCGTACACCTTC
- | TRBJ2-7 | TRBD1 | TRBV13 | CASSLGQTGTYEQYF | TGTGCCAGCAGCTTAGGGCAGACAGGGACCTACGAGCAGTACTTC
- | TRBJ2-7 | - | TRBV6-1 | CASSEDSAYEQYF | TGTGCCAGCAGTGAAGACAGCGCGTACGAGCAGTACTTC
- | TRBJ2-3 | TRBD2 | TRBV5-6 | CASSLELAGWDTQYF | TGTGCCAGCAGCTTGGAGCTAGCGGGGTGGGATACGCAGTATTTT
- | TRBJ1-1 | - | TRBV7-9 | CASSLGVEGTEAFF | TGTGCCAGCAGCTTAGGGGTAGAGGGTACTGAAGCTTTCTTT
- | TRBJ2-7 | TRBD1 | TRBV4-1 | CASSQPGTVLEQYF | TGCGCCAGCAGCCAGCCCGGGACAGTCCTAGAGCAGTACTTC
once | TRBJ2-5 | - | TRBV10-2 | CASSETLELRGGETQYF | TGCGCCAGCAGTGAGACCCTGGAGTTAAGGGGAGGAGAGACCCAGTACTTC
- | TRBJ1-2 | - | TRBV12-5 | CASGLPSGVYGYTF | TGTGCTAGTGGTTTGCCCTCGGGGGTTTACGGCTACACCTTC
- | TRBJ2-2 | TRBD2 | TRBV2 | CASSETLAGDGTGELFF | TGTGCCAGCAGTGAAACTCTAGCGGGAGATGGCACCGGGGAGCTGTTTTTT
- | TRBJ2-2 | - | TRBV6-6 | CATRLGEGAGELFF | TGTGCCACCAGGTTGGGGGAGGGGGCCGGGGAGCTGTTTTTT
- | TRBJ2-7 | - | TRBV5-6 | CASSDGYYEQYF | TGTGCCAGCAGCGACGGATACTACGAGCAGTACTTC
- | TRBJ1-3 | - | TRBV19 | CASSIGHNSGNTIYF | TGTGCCAGTAGTATAGGACATAACTCTGGAAACACCATATATTTT
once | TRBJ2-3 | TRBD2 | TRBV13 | CASSLEVAGDRDTQYF | TGTGCCAGCAGCTTAGAGGTAGCGGGAGATAGAGATACGCAGTATTTT
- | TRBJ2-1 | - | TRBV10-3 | CAITDSGAPYNEQFF | TGTGCCATCACCGATAGCGGAGCCCCCTACAATGAGCAGTTCTTC
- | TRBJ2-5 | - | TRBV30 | CAWSVAGETQYF | TGTGCCTGGAGTGTAGCGGGAGAGACCCAGTACTTC
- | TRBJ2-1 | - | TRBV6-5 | CASSYGIGNEQFF | TGTGCCAGCAGTTATGGGATTGGCAATGAGCAGTTCTTC
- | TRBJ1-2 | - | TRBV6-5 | CASTNSNYGYTF | TGTGCCAGCACGAATTCTAACTATGGCTACACCTTC
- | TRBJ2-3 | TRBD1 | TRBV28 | CASSVTGSTDTQYF | TGTGCCAGCAGTGTGACAGGGAGCACAGATACGCAGTATTTT
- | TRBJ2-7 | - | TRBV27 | CASGSGSYEQYF | TGTGCCAGCGGCAGTGGATCCTACGAGCAGTACTTC
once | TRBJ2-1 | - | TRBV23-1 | CASSPLAEVNEQFF | TGCGCCAGCAGTCCCCTAGCAGAAGTGAATGAGCAGTTCTTC
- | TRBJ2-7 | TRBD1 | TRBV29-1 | CSGRTGVEQYF | TGCAGCGGAAGGACAGGGGTCGAGCAGTACTTC
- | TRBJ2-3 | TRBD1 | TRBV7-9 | CASSPRDSLADTQYF | TGTGCCAGCAGCCCCCGGGACAGTCTCGCAGATACGCAGTATTTT
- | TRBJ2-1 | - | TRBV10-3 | CAISESANEQFF | TGTGCCATCAGTGAGTCAGCGAATGAGCAGTTCTTC
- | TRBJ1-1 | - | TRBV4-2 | CASLPGNTEAFF | TGTGCCAGCCTTCCAGGAAACACTGAAGCTTTCTTT
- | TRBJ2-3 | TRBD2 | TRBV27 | CASTAGGPYTDTQYF | TGTGCCAGCACGGCGGGGGGGCCTTATACAGATACGCAGTATTTT
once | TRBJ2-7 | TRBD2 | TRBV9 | CASGAGGLYEQYF | TGTGCCAGCGGTGCGGGAGGCCTCTACGAGCAGTACTTC
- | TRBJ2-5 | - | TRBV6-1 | CASSEGTGYQETQYF | TGTGCCAGCAGTGAAGGGACGGGCTACCAAGAGACCCAGTACTTC
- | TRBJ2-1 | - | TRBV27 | CASSSLLNTTRNEQFF | TGTGCCAGCAGTTCGCTACTTAACACCACCAGGAATGAGCAGTTCTTC